This T cell receptor (beta chain) was observed in a study of blood T cell repertoires in COVID-19. Recruits, aged 18 to 89 years, lived in 24 US areas. Allocation to cohorts depended on clinical history reported by the participants. In the authors' methods: For nucleated cells, counts were estimated from reference gene primer amplification. This table comes from immunoSEQ multiplex PCR, and its TCRdb copy is limited to in-frame clones, with some not included. V, J and clone size were drawn from that table, and D and trimming were deduced from the DNA. There are around 450,000 clones in the sample; 87% occur only once, and roughly 1.8% lies in the top ten. This CDR3 is built from 17 residues. Germline V gives CDR1 GTSNPN, CDR2 SVGIG (reference sequence). Trimming took off 1 base at V and 3 bases at J, with 22 bases between the two ends.

This TCR was recovered from a woman under 30 with acute COVID-19. The sample was PBMCs or T cells enriched from blood (not recorded which). V is TRBV30 and J is TRBJ2-7, with TRBD2 as a possible D gene (6 bases). This CDR3 reads CAWSGLDYASDRYEQYF. DNA of the CDR3: TGTGCCTGGAGTGGACTAGATTATGCCTCGGACCGCTACGAGCAGTACTTC.